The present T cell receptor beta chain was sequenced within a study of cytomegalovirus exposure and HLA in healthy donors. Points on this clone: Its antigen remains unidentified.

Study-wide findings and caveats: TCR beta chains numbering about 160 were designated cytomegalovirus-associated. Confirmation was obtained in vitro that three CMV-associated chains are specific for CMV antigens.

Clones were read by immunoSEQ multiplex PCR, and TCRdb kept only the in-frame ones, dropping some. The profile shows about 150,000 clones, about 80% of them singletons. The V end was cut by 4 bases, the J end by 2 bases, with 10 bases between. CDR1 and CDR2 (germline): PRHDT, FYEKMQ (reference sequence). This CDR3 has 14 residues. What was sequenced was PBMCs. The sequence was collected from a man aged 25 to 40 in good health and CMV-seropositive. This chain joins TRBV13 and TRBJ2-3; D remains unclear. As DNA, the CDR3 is TGTGCCAGCAGCTCCGGTCCCGACACAGATACGCAGTATTTT. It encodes CASSSGPDTDTQYF.